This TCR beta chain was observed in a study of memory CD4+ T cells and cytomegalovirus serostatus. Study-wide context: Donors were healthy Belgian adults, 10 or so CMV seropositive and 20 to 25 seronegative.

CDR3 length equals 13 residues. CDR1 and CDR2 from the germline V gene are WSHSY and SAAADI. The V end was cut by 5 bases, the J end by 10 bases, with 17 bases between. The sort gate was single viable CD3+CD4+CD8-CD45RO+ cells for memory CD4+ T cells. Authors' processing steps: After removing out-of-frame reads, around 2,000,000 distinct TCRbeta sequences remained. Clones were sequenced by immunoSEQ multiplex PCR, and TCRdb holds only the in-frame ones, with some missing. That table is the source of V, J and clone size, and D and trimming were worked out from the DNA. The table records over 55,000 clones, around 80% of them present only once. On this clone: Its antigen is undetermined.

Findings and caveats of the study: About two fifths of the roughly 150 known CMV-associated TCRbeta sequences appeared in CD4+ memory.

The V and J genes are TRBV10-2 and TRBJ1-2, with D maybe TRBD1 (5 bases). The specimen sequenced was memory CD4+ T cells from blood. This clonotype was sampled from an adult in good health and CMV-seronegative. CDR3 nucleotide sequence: TGCGCCAGCAGTTCGGGCCGGGGGAACTTCTACACCTTC. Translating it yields CASSSGRGNFYTF.